This T cell receptor (beta chain) comes out of a study of blood T cell repertoires in COVID-19. Background on the study: Some COVID-19 samples were acute and others convalescent; all came from the United States, Italy and Spain.

Methods used by the authors: Amplification with reference gene primers provided the estimates of nucleated cell counts. TCRdb's copy holds only in-frame clones and misses some; the assay was immunoSEQ multiplex PCR. The DNA gave D and trimming, while V, J and clone size come from that table. The sample lists 380,000 or so clones; roughly 90% were seen once. The participants were between roughly 18 and 89 years old and came from some 23 US areas. CDR1 and CDR2 (germline): SGHRS, YFSETQ. V was cut by 0 bases and J by 5 bases, with 20 bases left in between. The CDR3 totals 18 residues. The TCR comes from a woman under 40 with acute COVID-19. The sample was PBMCs or T cells enriched from blood (not recorded which). The V and J genes are TRBV5-1 and TRBJ1-4; tentative D call: TRBD1 (5 bases). The CDR3 loop reads CASSLAIGFGGKNEKLFF. The CDR3 DNA sequence: TGCGCCAGCAGCTTGGCAATAGGCTTTGGGGGGAAGAATGAAAAACTGTTTTTT. The complete variable domain, with remaining parts taken from reference TRBV5-1 and TRBJ1-4, reads KAGVTQTPRYLIKTRGQQVTLSCSPISGHRSVSWYQQTPGQGLQFLFEYFSETQRNKGNFPGRFSGRQFSNSRSEMNVSTLELGDSALYLCASSLAIGFGGKNEKLFFGSGTQLSVL.